The rows below give T cell receptor beta chains drawn from one sample of a study of blood T cell repertoires in COVID-19. The assay was immunoSEQ multiplex PCR, and TCRdb's table has in-frame clones only and misses some. The sample has 28,000 or so clones; around 88% are singletons. Sample: peripheral blood. The receptor set was obtained from a human donor in a cohort sampled during active COVID-19. Each CDR3 is given with its conserved first and last residue. The order of the fields is V gene, D gene, clone size, J gene, CDR3 protein, CDR3 DNA. The D gene is left open where the match is weak. Size values are once, few and many counts, or a class for expanded clones, and some rows have none.

TRBV7-6	TRBD2	NA	TRBJ2-3	CASSSLAGGLGTQYF	TGTGCCAGCAGCTCACTAGCGGGGGGGCTAGGTACGCAGTATTTT
TRBV3-1/TRBV3-2	NA	NA	TRBJ1-6	CASSPRSYNSPLHF	TGTGCCAGCAGTCCGAGGAGTTATAATTCACCCCTCCACTTT
TRBV7-6	TRBD2	NA	TRBJ2-5	CASSPVAGGPGTQYF	TGTGCCAGCAGTCCAGTAGCGGGGGGGCCAGGGACCCAGTACTTC
TRBV11-2	TRBD1	NA	TRBJ2-7	CASSLTTGLYYEQYF	TGTGCCAGCAGCTTAACGACAGGGCTATACTACGAGCAGTACTTC
TRBV15	NA	NA	TRBJ2-6	CAVPTQGANVLTF	TGTGCCGTGCCCACACAAGGGGCCAACGTCCTGACTTTC
TRBV11-2	NA	NA	TRBJ1-6	CASSITDKYNSPLHF	TGTGCCAGCAGCATAACCGACAAATATAATTCACCCCTCCACTTT
TRBV18	NA	NA	TRBJ1-5	CASSPPTGISGNQPQHF	TGTGCCAGCTCACCACCTACAGGGATATCGGGCAATCAGCCCCAGCATTTT
TRBV30	NA	NA	TRBJ1-6	CAIDRPGQNSPLHF	TGTGCCATCGACCGGCCAGGCCAAAATTCACCCCTCCACTTT
TRBV7-9	TRBD1	NA	TRBJ2-5	CASSDRVKTQYF	TGTGCCAGCAGCGACAGGGTTAAGACCCAGTACTTC
TRBV6-6	TRBD1	NA	TRBJ1-5	CASSGTGVLGNQPQHF	TGTGCCAGCAGTGGGACAGGGGTTTTGGGGAATCAGCCCCAGCATTTT
TRBV10-3	NA	NA	TRBJ1-3	CAISEGTLSGNTIYF	TGTGCCATCAGTGAGGGCACCCTCTCTGGAAACACCATATATTTT
TRBV7-9	TRBD2	NA	TRBJ2-1	CASSLVKPGLAGRFYEQFF	TGTGCCAGCAGCTTAGTGAAGCCGGGACTAGCGGGGAGGTTCTATGAGCAGTTCTTC
TRBV11-2	NA	NA	TRBJ2-5	CASSLDSGWGQETQYF	TGTGCCAGCAGCTTAGATTCAGGGTGGGGCCAAGAGACCCAGTACTTC
TRBV6-1	NA	NA	TRBJ2-2	CASSEWGAESTGELFF	TGTGCCAGCAGTGAATGGGGAGCGGAGTCCACCGGGGAGCTGTTTTTT
TRBV20-1	NA	NA	TRBJ1-2	CSARTTSGYTF	TGCAGTGCTAGAACGACTAGTGGCTACACCTTC
TRBV6-1	NA	NA	TRBJ1-2	CASSESKDSTIYGYTF	TGTGCCAGCAGTGAATCTAAGGACTCTACGATCTATGGCTACACCTTC
TRBV4-1	NA	NA	TRBJ2-1	CASSPPQLQSYNEQFF	TGCGCCAGCAGCCCTCCACAGTTACAATCCTACAATGAGCAGTTCTTC
TRBV12-3/TRBV12-4	NA	NA	TRBJ1-3	CASSSRVGNTIYF	TGTGCCAGCAGTAGCCGGGTTGGAAACACCATATATTTT
TRBV7-8	TRBD1	NA	TRBJ1-6	CASSSGQGFSPLHF	TGTGCCAGCAGCTCGGGACAGGGGTTTTCACCCCTCCACTTT
TRBV5-1	NA	NA	TRBJ2-1	CASSYSGLENEQFF	TGCGCCAGCAGCTACTCGGGACTGGAGAATGAGCAGTTCTTC
TRBV18	NA	NA	TRBJ1-6	CASSPGTLESPLHF	TGTGCCAGCTCACCAGGGACTTTAGAGTCACCCCTCCACTTT
TRBV4-1	TRBD2	once	TRBJ2-3	CASSQPLAGGRTDTQYF	TGCGCCAGCAGCCAACCCCTAGCGGGGGGCCGCACAGATACGCAGTATTTT
TRBV5-1	NA	once	TRBJ2-1	CASSLELGREQFF	TGCGCCAGCAGCTTGGAGCTGGGCCGTGAGCAGTTCTTC
TRBV12-3/TRBV12-4	TRBD1	NA	TRBJ1-6	CASGTGYNSPLHF	TGTGCCAGTGGGACAGGGTATAATTCACCCCTCCACTTT
TRBV30	NA	NA	TRBJ1-1	CAGHRLRAFF	TGTGCCGGACATCGCCTTCGGGCTTTCTTT
TRBV5-1	TRBD2	once	TRBJ2-1	CASSGLAGGPHGDEQFF	TGCGCCAGCAGCGGACTAGCGGGGGGGCCTCACGGGGATGAGCAGTTCTTC
TRBV7-2	TRBD1	NA	TRBJ1-1	CASSLGTGFEAFF	TGTGCCAGCAGCTTAGGGACAGGGTTTGAAGCTTTCTTT
TRBV5-1	NA	once	TRBJ1-2	CASSLEQGNYGYTF	TGCGCCAGCAGCCTGGAACAGGGTAACTATGGCTACACCTTC
TRBV6-1	NA	NA	TRBJ1-2	CASSEAGGVEGYTF	TGTGCCAGCAGTGAAGCGGGGGGAGTAGAGGGCTACACCTTC
TRBV7-3	TRBD1	NA	TRBJ1-1	CASSLKPGQGRANTEAFF	TGTGCCAGCAGCTTAAAACCGGGACAGGGGAGAGCGAACACTGAAGCTTTCTTT
TRBV19	TRBD1	few	TRBJ2-3	CASSPMGQSPTDTQYF	TGTGCCAGTAGCCCAATGGGACAGTCCCCCACAGATACGCAGTATTTT
TRBV2	NA	NA	TRBJ1-2	CASSESSRSFGYTF	TGTGCCAGCAGTGAGAGCTCCAGGTCCTTCGGCTACACCTTC
TRBV2	NA	few	TRBJ1-2	CASSAVQANYGYTF	TGTGCCAGCAGTGCTGTACAGGCCAACTATGGCTACACCTTC
TRBV19	TRBD1	NA	TRBJ1-5	CASSSGQGGDQPQHF	TGTGCCAGTAGCTCTGGACAGGGTGGGGATCAGCCCCAGCATTTT
TRBV5-4	TRBD1	NA	TRBJ1-1	CASRGGQGSMNTEAFF	TGTGCCAGCAGGGGGGGACAGGGGAGCATGAACACTGAAGCTTTCTTT
TRBV11-2	NA	NA	TRBJ1-5	CASSFYSNQPQHF	TGTGCCAGCAGCTTTTATAGCAATCAGCCCCAGCATTTT
TRBV3-1/TRBV3-2	NA	NA	TRBJ2-7	CASSQLLGGNEQYF	TGTGCCAGCAGCCAGCTACTCGGAGGGAACGAGCAGTACTTC
TRBV14	NA	NA	TRBJ1-1	CASSPRGGSPGIFF	TGTGCCAGCAGCCCCCGGGGTGGTTCCCCCGGAATATTCTTT
TRBV4-1	NA	NA	TRBJ1-1	CASSRDSSGAPEAFF	TGCGCCAGCAGCCGAGACAGCTCAGGGGCTCCTGAAGCTTTCTTT
TRBV3-1/TRBV3-2	TRBD2	NA	TRBJ2-1	CASSQRGTNEQFF	TGTGCCAGCAGCCAGCGGGGGACCAATGAGCAGTTCTTC